The 32 T cell receptor beta chains reported below all come from one sample, sequenced in a study of T cells in localized non-small cell lung cancer. TCRdb's table, derived via immunoSEQ multiplex PCR, lists solely in-frame clones and lacks some. Among about 14,000 clones, approximately 30% were seen once, and the ten largest hold about 6.8%. Sequenced here: lung tumor tissue, sampled before any cancer treatment. The receptors stem from a female donor older than 55 with stage I lung adenocarcinoma.

This rearrangement joins TRBV29-1 to TRBJ2-5; D is perhaps TRBD2 (7 bases). The V and J ends lost 5 bases and 7 bases respectively, with 17 bases between them. The CDR3 is 13 amino acids. CDR1 is SQVTM and CDR2 is ANQGSEA in the germline V gene. The CDR3 sequence is CSVSLRGPRTQYF. CDR3 DNA: TGCAGCGTTAGCCTGCGGGGGCCGAGGACCCAGTACTTC.

The sample holds a few counts of this clone. This chain connects TRBV9 to TRBJ1-1; unclear D gene. The CDR3 spans 13 residues. Trimming removed 0 bases at V and 5 bases at J, with 8 bases between. From germline, CDR1 is SGDLS and CDR2 YYNGEE. The CDR3, as DNA: TGTGCCAGCAGCGTAGAAGTAGGGACTGAAGCTTTCTTT. It translates to CASSVEVGTEAFF.

This sequence joins TRBV18 and TRBJ2-3, with D perhaps matching TRBD2 (5 bases). The CDR3 consists of 16 residues. V was shortened by 2 bases and J by 6 bases, with 18 bases between the two germline ends. The germline CDR1 and CDR2 sequences are KGHSH and LQKENI. The CDR3 nucleotides read TGTGCCAGCTCACCATCACGGGAATTGGACCTCGATACGCAGTATTTT. Its protein product is CASSPSRELDLDTQYF.

The chain links TRBV18 to TRBJ1-3; a weak D match, TRBD1 (5 bases). This CDR3 spans 14 amino acids. Germline-derived CDR1 and CDR2 are KGHSH and LQKENI. V lost 4 bases and J lost 0, with 7 bases in between. The CDR3 DNA reads TGTGCCAGCTCACTTCAGGGCTCTGGAAACACCATATATTTT. This gives the protein CASSLQGSGNTIYF.

The CDR3: CASSMDRVGNTEAFF. In nucleotides, the CDR3 is TGCGCCAGCAGCATGGACAGGGTGGGGAACACTGAAGCTTTCTTT. V usage is TRBV5-1 and J usage is TRBJ1-1, with 8 bases matching TRBD1. Germline values: CDR1 SGHRS, CDR2 YFSETQ. This CDR3 has 15 amino acids. The J segment lost 1 base and the V segment lost 4 bases, leaving 6 bases of the junction unmatched.

The rearrangement links TRBV15 to TRBJ1-2; 9 bases agree with TRBD1. This CDR3 is 16 amino acids long. V lost 1 base to trimming and J lost 3 bases; unmatched junction nucleotides: 6. Germline CDR1 LNHNV, CDR2 YYDKDF (reference sequence). DNA for the CDR3: TGTGCCACCAGCAGAGGAATAAGGACAGGGGACTATGGCTACACCTTC. It translates to CATSRGIRTGDYGYTF.

This clone was picked up a small number of times. This rearrangement joins TRBV10-3 to TRBJ2-1; the match to TRBD2 covers 11 bases. Per the germline V gene, CDR1 is ENHRY and CDR2 is SYGVKD. V lost 0 bases to trimming and J lost 1 base; unmatched junction nucleotides: 5. This CDR3 region has 18 residues. CDR3 in amino acids: CAISESVTSGKSYNEQFF. The CDR3 DNA sequence: TGTGCCATCAGTGAGTCCGTGACTAGCGGGAAGTCCTACAATGAGCAGTTCTTC.

This chain uses TRBV14 with TRBJ2-7; D ambiguous. The V end was cut by 1 base, the J end by 6 bases, with 16 bases between. The CDR3 sequence is 15 residues long. Looked up from germline, CDR1 is SGHDN and CDR2 is FVKESK. The CDR3 region has the DNA TGTGCCAGCAGCCAAGTAACAGCCAACCTCGGCGAGCAGTACTTC. Protein product: CASSQVTANLGEQYF.

The V gene is TRBV18, the J gene TRBJ1-1; TRBD1 matches 7 bases. Germline V gene data show CDR1 as KGHSH and CDR2 as LQKENI. The J segment lost 5 bases and the V segment lost 3 bases, leaving 6 bases of the junction unmatched. The CDR3 loop spans 14 amino acids. The CDR3 DNA reads as TGTGCCAGCTCACCCCCTGGACAGGTTACTGAAGCTTTCTTT. It specifies CASSPPGQVTEAFF. The full variable domain, its missing parts supplied by reference TRBV18 and TRBJ1-1, is NAGVMQNPRHLVRRRGQEARLRCSPMKGHSHVYWYRQLPEEGLKFMVYLQKENIIDESGMPKERFSAEFPKEGPSILRIQQVVRGDSAAYFCASSPPGQVTEAFFGQGTRLTVV.

This clone was seen more than once but under ten times. The chain links TRBV11-3 to TRBJ1-1, with D maybe TRBD1 (5 bases). This CDR3 spans 14 amino acids. Trimming pared 3 bases from V and 4 bases from J, leaving 12 bases between. Germline V gene sequence: CDR1 SGHNT, CDR2 YENEEA. The CDR3 region has the DNA TGTGCCAGCAGCTTGTACGGGACGGGCACTGAAGCTTTCTTT. Its translation: CASSLYGTGTEAFF.

This clone occurred once. The genes are TRBV19 and TRBJ1-2, with D maybe TRBD1 (5 bases). Germline V gives CDR1 LNHDA, CDR2 SQIVND (reference sequence). Trimming removed 6 bases from V and 8 bases from J, with 13 bases in between. The CDR3 consists of 12 residues. The CDR3 region is CASSREARGYTF. The CDR3 DNA sequence: TGTGCCAGTAGCAGGGAGGCACGGGGCTACACCTTC.

V usage is TRBV29-1 and J usage is TRBJ1-1, with 8 bases lining up with TRBD1. V lost 7 bases, J lost 8 bases, and 12 bases stayed unmatched. The germline gives CDR1 SQVTM, CDR2 ANQGSEA. The CDR3 length is 13 residues. The CDR3 sequence: CSGANRGVPEAFF. In DNA form, the CDR3 reads TGCAGCGGGGCAAACAGGGGGGTCCCCGAAGCTTTCTTT.

The rearrangement links TRBV6-8 to TRBJ2-7; no reliable D call. CDR1 and CDR2 (germline): MNHGY, SAAAGT. V lost 7 bases to trimming and J lost 1 base, with 11 bases between them. The CDR3 extends over 13 amino acids. The CDR3 spells CASTQSLSYEQYF. In DNA, the CDR3 is TGTGCCAGCACCCAAAGCCTGTCCTACGAGCAGTACTTC.

This clone was detected only a few times. V is TRBV6-8 and J is TRBJ2-7; possible D gene TRBD1, 5 bases. The CDR3 loop spans 14 amino acids. V lost 6 bases and J 6 bases, leaving 18 bases between the germline ends. Germline V CDR1 and CDR2: MNHGY, SAAAGT. DNA for the CDR3: TGTGCCAGCAGAGTAGACAGCGTGGGGATCGAGCAGTACTTC. It yields the protein CASRVDSVGIEQYF.

The rearrangement links TRBV19 to TRBJ1-2; TRBD1 matches at 9 bases. CDR1 and CDR2 from the germline V gene are LNHDA and SQIVND (reference sequence). The V segment lost 7 bases and the J segment 1 base; nucleotides outside the gene matches: 10. This CDR3 is 16 amino acids long. CDR3 DNA: TGTGCCAGTAACCACCTCGGGACAGGGCATAACTATGGCTACACCTTC. Translation gives CASNHLGTGHNYGYTF. The whole variable domain, remainder taken from reference TRBV19 and TRBJ1-2, is DGGITQSPKYLFRKEGQNVTLSCEQNLNHDAMYWYRQDPGQGLRLIYYSQIVNDFQKGDIAEGYSVSREKKESFPLTVTSAQKNPTAFYLCASNHLGTGHNYGYTFGSGTRLTVV.

The chain couples TRBV18 to TRBJ1-5, with D uncertain. From germline, CDR1 is KGHSH and CDR2 LQKENI. V was cut by 2 bases and J by 1 base, with 6 bases left in between. The CDR3 spans 14 residues. The DNA of the CDR3 is TGTGCCAGCTCACCATCCGAGAGCAATCAGCCCCAGCATTTT. Encoded protein: CASSPSESNQPQHF. The whole variable domain, remainder taken from reference TRBV18 and TRBJ1-5, is NAGVMQNPRHLVRRRGQEARLRCSPMKGHSHVYWYRQLPEEGLKFMVYLQKENIIDESGMPKERFSAEFPKEGPSILRIQQVVRGDSAAYFCASSPSESNQPQHFGDGTRLSIL.

This clone was seen a handful of times. V and J are TRBV11-3 and TRBJ1-1; D remains ambiguous. The CDR3 contains 14 residues. Germline lookup yields CDR1 SGHNT and CDR2 YENEEA. Deletions cut 1 base from V and 0 bases from J, with 6 bases between. The CDR3: CASSLGPMNTEAFF. The CDR3 DNA follows: TGTGCCAGCAGCTTAGGCCCGATGAACACTGAAGCTTTCTTT.

This clone was seen more than once but under ten times. The CDR3 coding sequence is TGTGCCACCAGCAAACTGCTTATCCCCGGGACGGGACTCTACGAGCAGTACTTC. Its translation is CATSKLLIPGTGLYEQYF. The chain has TRBV15 and TRBJ2-7; maybe TRBD2 (6 bases). Germline lookup yields CDR1 LNHNV and CDR2 YYDKDF (reference sequence). Trimming removed 4 bases from V and 3 bases from J, with 25 bases in between. CDR3 size: 18 residues.

J is TRBJ2-7 and V is TRBV6-8, with TRBD2 matching over 8 bases. The CDR3 contains 15 residues. In germline, CDR1 is MNHGY, CDR2 SAAAGT. V was pared by 5 bases and J by 1 base, with 7 bases of the junction left unmatched. The CDR3: CASSLITSGSYEQYF. The CDR3 DNA reads TGTGCCAGCAGTCTGATAACTAGCGGATCCTACGAGCAGTACTTC.

CDR3 sequence (DNA): TGCGCCAGCAGCTTGGGGCCTGCAGCGTTTGGGGCAGATACGCAGTATTTT. This gives the protein CASSLGPAAFGADTQYF. The chain recombines TRBV5-1 with TRBJ2-3; D remains unclear. The germline V gene encodes CDR1 SGHRS and CDR2 YFSETQ. The CDR3 has 17 amino acids. The ends were cut back, 0 bases at V and 4 bases at J, with 18 bases in the middle.

The genes are TRBV19 and TRBJ1-2, with D perhaps TRBD1 (5 bases). Germline V gene sequence: CDR1 LNHDA, CDR2 SQIVND (reference sequence). The V end was cut by 5 bases, the J end by 3 bases, with 19 bases between. The CDR3 runs to 16 residues. The CDR3 DNA is TGTGCCAGTAGTGGGCCTCTGAAGCAGGGTGACTATGGCTACACCTTC. It is translated as CASSGPLKQGDYGYTF.

This clone was counted many times. One junction end disagrees with the germline gene, perhaps due to a read error. V gene TRBV11-3 combines with J gene TRBJ2-3; the match to TRBD2 covers 9 bases. CDR3 length: 14 residues. The germline CDR1 and CDR2 sequences are SGHNT and YENEEA. The CDR3 protein is CASSPIEGLAEGNF. The CDR3 DNA follows: TGTGCCAGCAGCCCAATCGAGGGACTAGCCGAGGGGAATTTT.

This clone was seen many times. This chain joins TRBV4-1 and TRBJ1-5; D unclear. The CDR3 totals 17 residues. The germline V gene encodes CDR1 MGHRA and CDR2 YSYEKL. With 0 bases removed from V and 0 bases from J, the gap between germline ends came to 12 bases. The CDR3 DNA reads as TGCGCCAGCAGCCAAGAAGGAGGGAGGGCTAGCAATCAGCCCCAGCATTTT. This encodes CASSQEGGRASNQPQHF.

V and J are TRBV18 and TRBJ2-1; 11 bases line up with TRBD2. The CDR3 has 15 amino acids. V lost 3 bases to trimming and J lost 5 bases; unmatched junction nucleotides: 3. The V gene's germline CDR1 is KGHSH and CDR2 LQKENI. In DNA form, the CDR3 reads TGTGCCAGCTCACCTCTAGCGGGAGGAAACAATGAGCAGTTCTTC. Protein: CASSPLAGGNNEQFF.

The rearrangement links TRBV11-3 to TRBJ1-1; 7 bases fit TRBD1. Per the germline V gene, CDR1 is SGHNT and CDR2 is YENEEA. With 4 bases clipped from V and 5 bases from J, the junction kept 10 bases outside the gene matches. CDR3 length equals 15 residues. The CDR3 spells CASSSDRERRTEAFF. Here the CDR3 DNA reads TGTGCCAGCAGCTCCGACAGGGAAAGGAGGACTGAAGCTTTCTTT.

This clone turned up a few times. The V call is TRBV5-1, the J call TRBJ2-2; weak D call: TRBD2 (5 bases). The CDR3 extends over 15 amino acids. The V gene lost 4 bases and the J gene lost 3 bases, with 13 bases spanning the gap. CDR1 SGHRS and CDR2 YFSETQ come from the germline V gene. CDR3 protein: CASSAQGGDTGELFF. In DNA, the CDR3 is TGCGCCAGCAGCGCTCAAGGAGGCGACACCGGGGAGCTGTTTTTT.

This clone was detected only a few times. The chain joins TRBV6-8 to TRBJ2-1; D may be TRBD2 (5 bases). This CDR3 region has 12 residues. Germline CDR1 is MNHGY and CDR2 is SAAAGT. The CDR3 spells CVSTTPYNEQFF. CDR3 coding DNA: TGTGTATCGACTACTCCTTACAATGAGCAGTTCTTC.

The chain combines TRBV19 with TRBJ2-1, with D possibly matching TRBD2 (7 bases). Trimming pared 0 bases from V and 7 bases from J, leaving 16 bases between. The CDR3 contains 16 residues. Germline V gives CDR1 LNHDA, CDR2 SQIVND (reference sequence). In nucleotides, the CDR3 is TGTGCCAGTAGTATAGATCACGGGGGGCAGTTGAATGAGCAGTTCTTC. Translated: CASSIDHGGQLNEQFF.

The V call is TRBV18, the J call TRBJ2-2; 14 nucleotides line up with TRBD2. Germline values: CDR1 KGHSH, CDR2 LQKENI. V was pared by 5 bases and J by 7 bases, with 6 bases of the junction left unmatched. CDR3 size: 16 residues. CDR3 loop: CASSSGLAGGIGELFF. The CDR3 DNA reads as TGTGCCAGCTCATCCGGACTAGCGGGAGGAATCGGGGAGCTGTTTTTT. Together with reference TRBV18 and TRBJ2-2, the CDR3 gives the full variable domain: NAGVMQNPRHLVRRRGQEARLRCSPMKGHSHVYWYRQLPEEGLKFMVYLQKENIIDESGMPKERFSAEFPKEGPSILRIQQVVRGDSAAYFCASSSGLAGGIGELFFGEGSRLTVL.

The chain uses TRBV19 and TRBJ2-1; 8 nucleotides match TRBD2. V gave up 5 bases and J gave up 0 bases; unmatched junction bases: 6. Germline values: CDR1 LNHDA, CDR2 SQIVND (reference sequence). The CDR3 sequence is 16 residues long. CDR3 in DNA: TGTGCCAGTAGTCCACTAGCGGAGAGCTCCTACAATGAGCAGTTCTTC. Protein: CASSPLAESSYNEQFF.

A word on this clone: This same CDR3 is encoded by further DNA sequences in the sample. The chain couples TRBV30 to TRBJ1-1; D gene uncertain. The CDR3 runs 13 residues. V dropped 0 bases and J dropped 2 bases, with 7 bases sitting between them. The germline V gene has CDR1 GTSNPN and CDR2 SVGIG (reference sequence). The CDR3 DNA is TGTGCCTGGAGTGTAAAGGGAAACACTGAAGCTTTCTTT. Its protein is CAWSVKGNTEAFF.

The chain couples TRBV11-3 to TRBJ2-1; D perhaps matches TRBD1 (6 bases). Trimming stripped 4 bases from V and 9 bases from J, with 22 bases between. Germline CDR1 reads SGHNT; CDR2 reads YENEEA. The CDR3 has 16 amino acids. CDR3 nucleotide sequence: TGTGCCAGCAGCTCCCGGACAGAGCTTTTCGGGGTTGAGCAGTTCTTC. Translating gives CASSSRTELFGVEQFF. The whole variable domain, remainder taken from reference TRBV11-3 and TRBJ2-1, is EAGVVQSPRYKIIEKKQPVAFWCNPISGHNTLYWYLQNLGQGPELLIRYENEEAVDDSQLPKDRFSAERLKGVDSTLKIQPAELGDSAVYLCASSSRTELFGVEQFFGPGTRLTVL.